This T cell receptor (beta chain) was found in a study of T cell responses to AZD1222 COVID-19 vaccine. For the study at large: Timing groups of about 4 and about 12 weeks for second doses were pooled.

V was trimmed by 0 bases and J by 7 bases, leaving 8 bases between them. Per germline, CDR1 SGDLS and CDR2 YYNGEE. The CDR3 runs 12 residues. To note about this clone: Antigen specificity is unknown.

Study observations and caveats: Every sample of the repertoires postdated the peak T cell response.

Produced via immunoSEQ multiplex PCR; TCRdb's table is partial and in-frame only. The sample shows approximately 110,000 clones, 70% to 90% of them seen only once. The chain couples TRBV9 to TRBJ2-7; D remains unclear. Material: peripheral blood, obtained on day 0 of AZD1222 vaccination. This sequence was found in an adult in good health. The DNA for the CDR3 is TGTGCCAGCAGCGTAGCCCTAGGTGAGCAGTACTTC. As protein: CASSVALGEQYF.